Shown below are 15 T cell receptor beta chains from a single sample sequenced in a study of control samples from healthy donors and cancer patients. Method: immunoSEQ multiplex PCR; TCRdb's copy keeps in-frame clones and lacks some. This table has 100,000 to 150,000 clones, under 95% appearing once. The specimen sequenced was blood. The receptors derive from a man younger than 35 in good health.

The chain joins TRBV5-1 to TRBJ1-5; D call uncertain. The CDR3 runs 14 residues. CDR1 is SGHRS and CDR2 is YFSETQ in the germline V gene. V was pared by 0 bases and J by 5 bases, with 9 bases between. The CDR3 coding sequence is TGCGCCAGCAGCTTGGATGGGAGGGATCAGCCCCAGCATTTT. It specifies CASSLDGRDQPQHF.

The chain carries TRBV18 and TRBJ2-3, with 7 bases identical to TRBD2. Germline values: CDR1 KGHSH, CDR2 LQKENI. J gave up 2 bases and V 6 bases, and 8 bases lay outside the gene matches. This CDR3 is built from 15 residues. As DNA, the CDR3 is TGTGCCAGCTCGCTGACCAGCGGGGCCACAGATACGCAGTATTTT. Amino acid sequence: CASSLTSGATDTQYF.

The sample holds one count of this clone. The CDR3 sequence: CASSDGSNYGYTF. In DNA form, the CDR3 reads TGTGCCAGCAGTGACGGTTCTAACTATGGCTACACCTTC. The chain employs TRBV25-1 and TRBJ1-2, with unresolved D. This CDR3 has 13 amino acids. The germline V gene has CDR1 MGHDK and CDR2 SYGVNS. Between the trimmed V and J ends, which lost 3 bases and 0 bases, there was a span of 5 bases.

In this sample, this clone turned up once. The chain's CDR3 is CASSLDHQGAWGYEQYF. As DNA, the CDR3 is TGCGCCAGCAGCTTGGACCACCAGGGGGCCTGGGGCTACGAGCAGTACTTC. The gene calls are TRBV5-1 and TRBJ2-7; 8 bases fit TRBD1. Germline V gene lookup returns CDR1 SGHRS and CDR2 YFSETQ. CDR3 length equals 17 residues. V shed 0 bases, J shed 3 bases, and the junction held 11 bases outside the gene matches.

V usage is TRBV6-6 and J usage is TRBJ1-5; D unclear. The CDR3 runs to 13 residues. Trimming shortened V by 6 bases and J by 4 bases, and 10 bases separated the two germline ends. Germline V gene sequence: CDR1 MNHNY, CDR2 SVGAGI (reference sequence). The DNA for the CDR3 is TGTGCCAGCAGATTAAAGACGAATCAGCCCCAGCATTTT. As protein: CASRLKTNQPQHF.

The chain has TRBV6-6 and TRBJ2-7; weak D call: TRBD2 (6 bases). Germline values: CDR1 MNHNY, CDR2 SVGAGI (reference sequence). The CDR3 extends over 15 amino acids. The V gene lost 7 bases and the J gene lost 6 bases, with 22 bases spanning the gap. CDR3 nucleotides: TGTGCCAGCACCTTTTGGGAAGGGACTCCCGCCGAGCAGTACTTC. It translates to CASTFWEGTPAEQYF.

The CDR3 DNA is TGTGCCAGCAGCTTAGCGAGGACTAGCGGGGACACAGATACGCAGTATTTT. Encoded protein: CASSLARTSGDTDTQYF. This chain links TRBV7-9 with TRBJ2-3; 12 bases are shared with TRBD2. The V and J ends lost 0 bases and 2 bases, in that order; junction bases with no gene match: 3. Germline assignment: CDR1 SEHNR and CDR2 FQNEAQ (reference sequence). The CDR3 length is 17 residues.

The V call is TRBV5-1, the J call TRBJ2-6; D may match TRBD1 or TRBD2 (6 bases each). Germline V gives CDR1 SGHRS, CDR2 YFSETQ. The CDR3 has 17 amino acids. Trimming shortened V by 4 bases and J by 4 bases, and 18 bases separated the two germline ends. This CDR3 reads CASSLSSRGLGANVLTF. CDR3 nucleotides: TGCGCCAGCAGCCTAAGTTCCAGGGGACTCGGGGCCAACGTCCTGACTTTC.

V usage is TRBV12-5 and J usage is TRBJ2-7; possible D gene TRBD1, 6 bases. CDR1 and CDR2 (germline): LGHNT, FRNRAP. The CDR3 sequence is 14 residues long. The V end was cut by 1 base, the J end by 2 bases, with 9 bases between. The CDR3 DNA reads TGTGCTAGTGGTTTGGGGGGACATCCCTACGAGCAGTACTTC. This translates into CASGLGGHPYEQYF.

Here the CDR3 reads CASSVSQGEQPQHF. CDR3 DNA: TGTGCCAGCAGTGTGTCACAGGGTGAACAGCCCCAGCATTTT. The chain uses TRBV2 and TRBJ1-5; a weak D match, TRBD1 (6 bases). Germline loops: CDR1 SNHLY, CDR2 FYNNEI. CDR3 length: 14 residues. V lost 4 bases, J lost 7 bases, and 14 bases lay in between.

J is TRBJ2-2 and V is TRBV7-3; D call uncertain. Trimming took off 5 bases at V and 5 bases at J, with 12 bases between the two ends. In germline, CDR1 is SGHTA, CDR2 FQGTGA. CDR3 size: 14 residues. CDR3 protein: CASSHSKTTGELFF. CDR3 nucleotides: TGTGCCAGCAGCCACTCTAAAACTACCGGGGAGCTGTTTTTT. Variable domain in full (rest from reference TRBV7-3 and TRBJ2-2): GAGVSQTPSNKVTEKGKYVELRCDPISGHTALYWYRQSLGQGPEFLIYFQGTGAADDSGLPNDRFFAVRPEGSVSTLKIQRTERGDSAVYLCASSHSKTTGELFFGEGSRLTVL.

The chain carries TRBV29-1 and TRBJ2-3; D is perhaps TRBD2 (5 bases). Trimming shortened V by 3 bases and J by 4 bases, and 8 bases separated the two germline ends. The CDR3 is 12 amino acids. Per the germline V gene, CDR1 is SQVTM and CDR2 is ANQGSEA. The CDR3 region has the DNA TGCAGCGTTGACCCGCGGGCAGATACGCAGTATTTT. Translated: CSVDPRADTQYF.

This rearrangement joins TRBV4-1 to TRBJ1-4; TRBD1 matches 10 bases. V lost 0 bases, J lost 8 bases, and 6 bases stayed unmatched. CDR1 is MGHRA, CDR2 YSYEKL, per germline. The length of the CDR3 is 16 residues. CDR3 sequence (DNA): TGCGCCAGCAGCCAAGAGGGGACAGGGGTAAACGAAAAACTGTTTTTT. This sequence encodes CASSQEGTGVNEKLFF.

The chain has TRBV5-1 and TRBJ1-1; 9 positions agree with TRBD1. The CDR3 spans 18 residues. The V gene end was trimmed by 1 base and the J gene end by 0 bases; junction bases not matched to a gene: 10. Germline V gene data show CDR1 as SGHRS and CDR2 as YFSETQ. CDR3 nucleotides: TGCGCCAGCAGCTTGAACTTAAGGACAGGGGTGATGAACACTGAAGCTTTCTTT. It translates to CASSLNLRTGVMNTEAFF.

The chain carries TRBV30 and TRBJ2-7; D may be TRBD1 (5 bases). The CDR3 contains 13 residues. CDR1 and CDR2 from the germline V gene are GTSNPN and SVGIG (reference sequence). V was shortened by 1 base and J by 2 bases, with 9 bases between the two germline ends. This CDR3 reads CAWSDGRAYEQYF. As DNA, the CDR3 is TGTGCCTGGAGTGACGGCAGGGCCTACGAGCAGTACTTC.